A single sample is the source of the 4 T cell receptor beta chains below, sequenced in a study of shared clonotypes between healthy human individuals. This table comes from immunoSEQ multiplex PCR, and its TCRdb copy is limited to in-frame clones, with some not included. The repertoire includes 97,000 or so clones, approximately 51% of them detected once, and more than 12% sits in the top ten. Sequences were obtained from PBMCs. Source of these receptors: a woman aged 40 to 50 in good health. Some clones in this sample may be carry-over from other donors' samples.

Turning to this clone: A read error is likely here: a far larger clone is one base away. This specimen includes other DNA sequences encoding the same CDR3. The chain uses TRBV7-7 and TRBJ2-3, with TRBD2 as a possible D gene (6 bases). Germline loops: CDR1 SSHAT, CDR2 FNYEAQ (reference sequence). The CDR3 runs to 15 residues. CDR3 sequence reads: CASSHGGPGTDTQYF. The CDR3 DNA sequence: TGTGCCAGCAGCCACGGAGGGCCGGGAACAGATACACAGTATTTT. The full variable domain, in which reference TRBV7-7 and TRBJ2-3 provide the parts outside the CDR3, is GAGVSQSPRYKVTKRGQDVTLRCDPISSHATLYWYQQALGQGPEFLTYFNYEAQPDKSGLPSDRFSAERPEGSISTLTIQRTEQRDSAMYRCASSHGGPGTDTQYFGPGTRLTVL.

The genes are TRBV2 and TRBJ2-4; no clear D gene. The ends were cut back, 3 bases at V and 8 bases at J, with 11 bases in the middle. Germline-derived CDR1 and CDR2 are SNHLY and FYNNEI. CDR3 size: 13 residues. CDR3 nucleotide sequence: TGTGCCAGCAGTGAGGGCGGTCAAGACATTCAGTACTTC. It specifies CASSEGGQDIQYF.

As DNA, the CDR3 is TGTGCCAGCAGCCGAGGGACTAGCGGGAGATTGGGGACCCAGTACTTC. It yields the protein CASSRGTSGRLGTQYF. The chain couples TRBV7-2 to TRBJ2-5; 14 nucleotides align to TRBD2. CDR3 length equals 16 residues. CDR1 and CDR2 (germline): SGHTA, FQGNSA. V dropped 5 bases and J dropped 7; count of bases not matched to a gene: 9.

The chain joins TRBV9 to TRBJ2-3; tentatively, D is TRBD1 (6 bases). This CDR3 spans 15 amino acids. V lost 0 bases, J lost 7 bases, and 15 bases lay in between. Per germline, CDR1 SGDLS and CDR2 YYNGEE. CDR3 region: CASSVEATGPYTQYF. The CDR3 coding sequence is TGTGCCAGCAGCGTAGAGGCTACAGGGCCATATACGCAGTATTTT.